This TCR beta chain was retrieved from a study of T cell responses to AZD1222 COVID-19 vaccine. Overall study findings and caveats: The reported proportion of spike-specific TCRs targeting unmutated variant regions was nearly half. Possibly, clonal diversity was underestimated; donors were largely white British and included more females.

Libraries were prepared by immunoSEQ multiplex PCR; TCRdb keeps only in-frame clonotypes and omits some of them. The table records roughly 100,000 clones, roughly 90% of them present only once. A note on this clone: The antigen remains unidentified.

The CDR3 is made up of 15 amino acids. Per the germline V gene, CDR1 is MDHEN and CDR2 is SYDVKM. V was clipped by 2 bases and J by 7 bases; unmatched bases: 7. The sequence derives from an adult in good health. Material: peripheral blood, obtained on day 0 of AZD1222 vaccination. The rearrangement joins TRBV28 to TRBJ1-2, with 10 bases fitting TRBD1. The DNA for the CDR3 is TGTGCCAGCAGTTTAACTGACAGGGGGCTTCCTGGCTACACCTTC. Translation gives CASSLTDRGLPGYTF.